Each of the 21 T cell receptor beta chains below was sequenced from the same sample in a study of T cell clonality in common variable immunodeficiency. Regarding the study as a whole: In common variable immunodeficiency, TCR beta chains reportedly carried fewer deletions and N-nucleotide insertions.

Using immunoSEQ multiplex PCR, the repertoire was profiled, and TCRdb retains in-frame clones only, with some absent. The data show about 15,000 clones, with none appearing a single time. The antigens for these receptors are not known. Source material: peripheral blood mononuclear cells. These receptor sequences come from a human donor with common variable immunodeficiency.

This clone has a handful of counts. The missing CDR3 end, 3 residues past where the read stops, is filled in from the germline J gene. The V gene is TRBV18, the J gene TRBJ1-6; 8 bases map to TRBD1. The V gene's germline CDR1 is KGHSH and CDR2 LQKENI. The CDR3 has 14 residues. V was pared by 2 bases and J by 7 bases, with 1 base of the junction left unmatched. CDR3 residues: CASSPDRGNSPLHF. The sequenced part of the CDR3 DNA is TGTGCCAGCTCACCAGACAGGGGCAATTCACCC. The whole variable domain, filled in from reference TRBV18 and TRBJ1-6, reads NAGVMQNPRHLVRRRGQEARLRCSPMKGHSHVYWYRQLPEEGLKFMVYLQKENIIDESGMPKERFSAEFPKEGPSILRIQQVVRGDSAAYFCASSPDRGNSPLHFGNGTRLTVT.

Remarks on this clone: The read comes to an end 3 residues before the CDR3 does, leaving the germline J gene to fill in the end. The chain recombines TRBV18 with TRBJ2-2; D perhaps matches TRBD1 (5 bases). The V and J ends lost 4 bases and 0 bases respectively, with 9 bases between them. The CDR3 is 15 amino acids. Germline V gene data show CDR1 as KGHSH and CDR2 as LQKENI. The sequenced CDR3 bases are TGTGCCAGCTCACAAAGGACACCGAACACCGGGGAG. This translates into CASSQRTPNTGE. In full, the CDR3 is CASSQRTPNTGELFF.

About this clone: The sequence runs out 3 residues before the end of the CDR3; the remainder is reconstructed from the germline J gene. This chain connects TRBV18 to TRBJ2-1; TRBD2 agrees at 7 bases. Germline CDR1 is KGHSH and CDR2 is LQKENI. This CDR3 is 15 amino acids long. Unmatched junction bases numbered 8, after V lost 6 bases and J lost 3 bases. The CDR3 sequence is CASSRTSDLYNEQFF. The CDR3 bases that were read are TGTGCCAGCTCGCGAACTAGCGACCTCTACAATGAG.

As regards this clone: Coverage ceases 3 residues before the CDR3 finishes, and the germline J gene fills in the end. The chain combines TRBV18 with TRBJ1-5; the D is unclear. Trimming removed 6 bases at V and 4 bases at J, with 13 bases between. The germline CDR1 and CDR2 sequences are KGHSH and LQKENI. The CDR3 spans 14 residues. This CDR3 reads CASSPPGTNQPQHF. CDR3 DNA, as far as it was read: TGTGCCAGCTCCCCCCCAGGAACTAATCAGCCC.

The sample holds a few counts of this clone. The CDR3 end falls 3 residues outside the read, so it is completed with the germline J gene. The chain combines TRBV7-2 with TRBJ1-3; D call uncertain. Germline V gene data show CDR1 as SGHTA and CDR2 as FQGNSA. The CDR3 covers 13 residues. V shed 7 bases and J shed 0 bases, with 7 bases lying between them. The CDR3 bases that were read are TGTGCCAGCACCCCAAACTCTGGAAACACC. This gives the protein CASTPNSGNT. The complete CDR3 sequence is CASTPNSGNTIYF.

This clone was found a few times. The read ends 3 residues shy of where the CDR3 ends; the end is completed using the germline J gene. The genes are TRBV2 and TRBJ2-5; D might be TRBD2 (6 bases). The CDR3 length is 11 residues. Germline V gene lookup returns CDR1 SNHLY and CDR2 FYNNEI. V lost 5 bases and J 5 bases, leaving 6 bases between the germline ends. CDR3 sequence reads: CASSRGETQYF. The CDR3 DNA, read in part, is TGTGCCAGCAGTCGGGGGGAGACC.

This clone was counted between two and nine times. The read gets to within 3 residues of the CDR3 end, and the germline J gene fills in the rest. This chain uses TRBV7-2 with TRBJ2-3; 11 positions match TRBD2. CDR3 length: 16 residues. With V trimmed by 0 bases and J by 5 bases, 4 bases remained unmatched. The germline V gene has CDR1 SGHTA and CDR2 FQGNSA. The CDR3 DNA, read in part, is TGTGCCAGCAGCTTAGCTAGCGGGAGGGCAATAGATACG. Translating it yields CASSLASGRAIDT. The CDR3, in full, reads CASSLASGRAIDTQYF.

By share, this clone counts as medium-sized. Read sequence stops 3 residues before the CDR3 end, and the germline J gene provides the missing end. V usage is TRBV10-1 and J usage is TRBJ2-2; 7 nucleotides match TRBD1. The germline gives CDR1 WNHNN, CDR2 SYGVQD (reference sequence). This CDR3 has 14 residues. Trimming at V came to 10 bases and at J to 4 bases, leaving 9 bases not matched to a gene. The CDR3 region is CATRQGTSTGELFF. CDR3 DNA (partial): TGCGCCACCAGACAGGGCACTTCCACCGGGGAG.

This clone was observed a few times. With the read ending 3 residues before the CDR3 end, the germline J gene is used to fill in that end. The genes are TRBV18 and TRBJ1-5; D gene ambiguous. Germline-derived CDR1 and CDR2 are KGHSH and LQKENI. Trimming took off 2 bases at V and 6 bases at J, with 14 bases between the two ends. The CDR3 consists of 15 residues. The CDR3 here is CASSPVEVLAQPQHF. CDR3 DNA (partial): TGTGCCAGCTCACCAGTTGAGGTCCTGGCTCAGCCC.

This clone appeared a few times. The CDR3 is CASSSNSQGAEAFF. The CDR3 DNA, read in part, is TGTGCCAGCAGCTCAAACTCTCAGGGGGCTGAA. The rearrangement links TRBV2 to TRBJ1-1; 7 bases fit TRBD1. The read terminates 3 residues before the CDR3 end, so the remaining end is supplied by the germline J gene. The CDR3 is made up of 14 amino acids. Germline trimming cut 6 bases from V and 6 bases from J; bases unmatched to any gene: 10. The germline V gene encodes CDR1 SNHLY and CDR2 FYNNEI. Variable domain in full (rest from reference TRBV2 and TRBJ1-1): EPEVTQTPSHQVTQMGQEVILRCVPISNHLYFYWYRQILGQKVEFLVSFYNNEISEKSEIFDDQFSVERPDGSNFTLKIRSTKLEDSAMYFCASSSNSQGAEAFFGQGTRLTVV.

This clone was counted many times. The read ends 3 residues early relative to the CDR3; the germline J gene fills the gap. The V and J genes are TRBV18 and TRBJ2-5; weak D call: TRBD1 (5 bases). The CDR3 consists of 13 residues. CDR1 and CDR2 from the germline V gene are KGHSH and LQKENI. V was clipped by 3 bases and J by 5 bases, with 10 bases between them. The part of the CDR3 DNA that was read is TGTGCCAGCTCACCGGCAGGGATGGAGACC. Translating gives CASSPAGMET. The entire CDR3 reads CASSPAGMETQYF.

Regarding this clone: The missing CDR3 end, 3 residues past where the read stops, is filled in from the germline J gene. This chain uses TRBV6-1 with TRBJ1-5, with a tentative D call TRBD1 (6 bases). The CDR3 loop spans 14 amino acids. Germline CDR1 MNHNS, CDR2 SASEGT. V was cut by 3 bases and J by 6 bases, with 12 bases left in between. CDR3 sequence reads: CASSEGGAGQPQHF. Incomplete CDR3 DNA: TGTGCCAGCAGTGAGGGGGGGGCTGGTCAGCCC.

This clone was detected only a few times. The CDR3 loop reads CASSLDRDYGYTF. The CDR3 DNA, read in part, is TGTGCCAGCAGTTTGGACAGGGACTATGGC. The chain employs TRBV2 and TRBJ1-2, with 8 bases identical to TRBD1. The CDR3 is cut off 3 residues early in the read; its end comes from the germline J gene. The CDR3 runs 13 residues. J lost 3 bases, V lost 5 bases, and 2 bases had no gene match. Germline V CDR1 and CDR2: SNHLY, FYNNEI.

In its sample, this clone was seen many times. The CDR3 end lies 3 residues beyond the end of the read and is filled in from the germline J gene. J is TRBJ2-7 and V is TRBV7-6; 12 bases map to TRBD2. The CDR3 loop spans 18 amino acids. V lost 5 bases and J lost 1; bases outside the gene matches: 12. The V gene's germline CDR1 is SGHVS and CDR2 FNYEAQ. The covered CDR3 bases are TGTGCCAGCAGCCCACCGGCACTAGCGGGAGGATGGTCCTACGAG. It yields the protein CASSPPALAGGWSYE. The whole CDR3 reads CASSPPALAGGWSYEQYF.

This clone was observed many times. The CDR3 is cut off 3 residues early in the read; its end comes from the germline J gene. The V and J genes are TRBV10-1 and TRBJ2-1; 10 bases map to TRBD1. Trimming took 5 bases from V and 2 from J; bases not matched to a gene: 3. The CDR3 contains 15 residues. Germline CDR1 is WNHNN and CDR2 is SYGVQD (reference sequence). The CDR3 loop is CASSWTGGTYNEQFF. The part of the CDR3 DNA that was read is TGCGCCAGCAGTTGGACAGGGGGAACCTACAATGAG.

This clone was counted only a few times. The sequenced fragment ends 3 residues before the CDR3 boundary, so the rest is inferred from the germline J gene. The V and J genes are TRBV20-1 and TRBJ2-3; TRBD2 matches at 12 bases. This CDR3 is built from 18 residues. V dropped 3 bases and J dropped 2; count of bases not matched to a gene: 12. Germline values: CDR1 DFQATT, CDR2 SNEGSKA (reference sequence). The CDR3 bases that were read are TGCAGTGCTAGGTTCCCAGTGGGACTAGCGGGCGTCACAGATACG. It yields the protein CSARFPVGLAGVTDT. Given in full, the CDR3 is CSARFPVGLAGVTDTQYF.

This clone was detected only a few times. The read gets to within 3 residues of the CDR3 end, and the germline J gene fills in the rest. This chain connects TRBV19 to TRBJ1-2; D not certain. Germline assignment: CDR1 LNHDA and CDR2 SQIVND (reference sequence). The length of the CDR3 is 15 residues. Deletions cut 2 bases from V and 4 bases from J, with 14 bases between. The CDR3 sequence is CASSISASSSYGYTF. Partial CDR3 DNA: TGTGCCAGTAGTATATCGGCCAGTAGCAGCTATGGC.

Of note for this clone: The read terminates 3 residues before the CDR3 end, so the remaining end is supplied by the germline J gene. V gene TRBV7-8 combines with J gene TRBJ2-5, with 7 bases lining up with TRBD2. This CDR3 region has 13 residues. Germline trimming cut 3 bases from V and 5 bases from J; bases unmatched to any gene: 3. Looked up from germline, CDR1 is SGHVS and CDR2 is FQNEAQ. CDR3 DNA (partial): TGTGCCAGCAGCTTCGGGGGAGGGGAGACC. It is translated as CASSFGGGET. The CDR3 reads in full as CASSFGGGETQYF.

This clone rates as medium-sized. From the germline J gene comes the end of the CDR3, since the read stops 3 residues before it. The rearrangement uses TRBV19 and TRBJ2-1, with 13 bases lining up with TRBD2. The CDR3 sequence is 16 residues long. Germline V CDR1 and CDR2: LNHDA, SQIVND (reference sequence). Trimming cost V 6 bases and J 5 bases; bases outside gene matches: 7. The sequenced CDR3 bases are TGTGCCAGTAGCACCACACTAGCGGGAGGGCACAATGAG. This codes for CASSTTLAGGHNE. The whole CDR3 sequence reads CASSTTLAGGHNEQFF. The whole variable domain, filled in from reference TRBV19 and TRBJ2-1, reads DGGITQSPKYLFRKEGQNVTLSCEQNLNHDAMYWYRQDPGQGLRLIYYSQIVNDFQKGDIAEGYSVSREKKESFPLTVTSAQKNPTAFYLCASSTTLAGGHNEQFFGPGTRLTVL.

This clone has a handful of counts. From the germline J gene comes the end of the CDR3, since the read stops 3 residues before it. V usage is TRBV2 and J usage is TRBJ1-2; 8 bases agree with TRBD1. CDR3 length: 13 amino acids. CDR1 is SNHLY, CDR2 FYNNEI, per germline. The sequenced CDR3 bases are TGTGCCAGCAGTGACTGGACAGGGAGCGGC. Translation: CASSDWTGSG. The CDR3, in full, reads CASSDWTGSGYTF.

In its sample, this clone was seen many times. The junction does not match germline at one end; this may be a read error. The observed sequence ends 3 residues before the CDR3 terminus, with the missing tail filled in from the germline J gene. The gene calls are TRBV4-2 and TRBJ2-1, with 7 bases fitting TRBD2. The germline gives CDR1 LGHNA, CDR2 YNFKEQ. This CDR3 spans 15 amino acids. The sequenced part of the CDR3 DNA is TGCGCCAGCAGCCAAGAAGTAGCGGGCAAAAATGAG. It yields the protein CASSQEVAGKNE. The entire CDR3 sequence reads CASSQEVAGKNEQFF.